The 2 T cell receptor beta chains in this list originate from one sample, sequenced in a study of cytomegalovirus exposure and HLA in healthy donors. The PCR contained 60 Vbeta and 13 Jbeta primers. Profiled with immunoSEQ multiplex PCR; TCRdb holds only in-frame clones, not every one. Altogether some 150,000 clones are present, around 84% being singletons, with the ten largest covering about 2.9%. Sequences were obtained from PBMCs. These receptors all come from a man aged 35-49 years in good health and CMV-seropositive.

The chain couples TRBV19 to TRBJ2-6, with 10 bases that match TRBD2. Germline CDR1 LNHDA, CDR2 SQIVND (reference sequence). The CDR3 loop spans 18 amino acids. Trimming removed 10 bases from V and 4 bases from J; junction bases left unmatched: 16. The CDR3 sequence is CATTGSSGRVGGANVLTF. The CDR3 nucleotides are TGTGCCACGACGGGATCTAGCGGGAGAGTTGGCGGGGCCAACGTCCTGACTTTC.

The chain employs TRBV10-3 and TRBJ1-2; D is perhaps TRBD1 (6 bases). Trimming removed 6 bases from V and 8 bases from J, with 19 bases in between. The germline CDR1 and CDR2 sequences are ENHRY and SYGVKD. The CDR3 is 14 residues long. The CDR3 loop is CAIRATDRLDGYTF. CDR3 coding DNA: TGTGCCATCAGGGCTACCGACAGGTTGGACGGCTACACCTTC.